This T cell receptor beta chain was identified during a study of T-cell reconstitution after alpha-beta-depleted transplantation in children. Unique molecular identifiers featured in how the TCRbeta library was prepared. TCRdb fed the PCR reads into MiXCR, producing one record per CDR3 protein. The data show about 500,000 distinct CDR3 sequences, approximately 10% seen once. The CDR3 loop spans 16 amino acids. Germline loops: CDR1 ENHRY, CDR2 SYGVKD. V gave up 0 bases and J gave up 3 bases; unmatched junction bases: 4. The sequence was collected from a female patient aged 2 to 10 who had a stem cell transplant for aplastic anemia, so the T cells may come from the graft donor. The V and J genes are TRBV10-3 and TRBJ1-4, with 7 positions matching TRBD1. Source: PBMCs, mostly from graft donor cells, taken 180 days after TCRalphabeta/CD19-depleted stem cell transplant. Here the CDR3 reads CAISESQGGPNEKLFF. As DNA, the CDR3 is TGTGCCATCAGTGAGTCTCAGGGGGGTCCTAATGAAAAACTGTTTTTT.